The clone carrying this TCR beta chain showed up many times. This sample was taken from a study of immune heterogeneity within non-small cell lung tumors. It was a multiplex PCR that amplified TCR beta CDR3, with 32 V and 13 J primers. Each CDR3 protein gets one entry after TCRdb re-called the multiplex PCR reads with MiXCR. The data show some 31,000 distinct CDR3 sequences, approximately 30% seen once. Bulk tumor genomic DNA was the template, and each sample received roughly 590 ng. The authors collected several far-apart biopsies from each primary tumor during surgery. The study enrolled patients with untreated, newly diagnosed non-small cell lung cancer who underwent curative surgery. The sequence was collected from a man aged 35-49 years with non-small cell lung cancer. Sample: lung tumor tissue.

CDR3 coding DNA: TGTGCCAGTAGTACTATGCACAGGGATGGCAATCAGCCCCAGCATTTT. Amino acid sequence: CASSTMHRDGNQPQHF. The chain carries TRBV19 and TRBJ1-5; TRBD1 might be the D (6 bases). The CDR3 extends over 16 amino acids. Per the germline V gene, CDR1 is LNHDA and CDR2 is SQIVND (reference sequence). The V gene lost 4 bases and the J gene lost 2 bases, with 15 bases spanning the gap.